This record looks at one T cell receptor beta chain sequence and its context. Its recognized antigen is unknown. The sample holds no much larger clone one base away, and base qualities are not on file. Library creation used the immunoSEQ multiplex PCR assay. The multiplex PCR relied on a mix of 60 forward primers for TCR Vbeta segments and 13 reverse primers for TCR Jbeta segments. The CDR3 region of rearranged TCR beta genes was amplified from genomic DNA with a multiplex PCR assay. The amplified TCR beta libraries were sequenced on the Illumina HiSeq System as 87-base-pair reads. In the paper's pipeline: A later analysis counted about 80 million unique TCR beta chains across the 600 to 850 repertoires, and about 10 million of these chains were shared by at least two donors. To remove PCR and sequencing errors, raw reads were error-corrected and collapsed into unique sequences using a nearest-neighbor algorithm that merged closely related sequences. To assign V, D and J gene segments, CDR3 sequences were aligned to IMGT reference sequences. For a sequence to be retained, a match of at least six nucleotides was required to both a V gene segment and a J gene segment. A rearrangement counted as productive if the CDR3 had no stop codons and remained in frame with V and J, and every other rearrangement counted as non-productive. CDR3 was defined by IMGT convention, running from the second conserved V-encoded cysteine to the conserved J-encoded phenylalanine. The earlier analysis of about 530 of the donors excluded any sequence lacking an unambiguous match to a single V gene segment. An earlier analysis of several hundred of the donors called V segments functional above 56.7% productive rearrangements and segregating when the between-donor standard deviation exceeded 5%. A statistical classification framework was built to diagnose cytomegalovirus status from the catalog of TCR beta chain sequences. In a later analysis, V and J genes were assigned by comparing TCR nucleotide sequences against IMGT/GENE-DB human TR gene sequences. The TCRdist pipeline was used in a later analysis to assign CDR3 sequences and most-parsimonious VDJ recombination scenarios. A later analysis defined each TCR beta chain by its CDR3 amino acid sequence plus V-gene family, and excluded reads lacking a unique V-gene family. In a later analysis, around 650 highly shared, low-generation-probability nucleotide sequences were removed to address suspected cross-contamination and a sequencing artifact. A later analysis calculated a clonal expansion index for each public chain from normalized within-repertoire ranks of inferred template counts. In a later analysis, generation probabilities were computed using a VDJ recombination model fitted to out-of-frame rearrangements, and the results were checked against IGoR. In a later analysis, hypergeometric tests were used to score TCR-TCR, TCR-HLA and TCR-CMV co-occurrence, with a repertoire-size bias correction applied to TCR pairs. False discovery rates were estimated in a later analysis by permuting HLA or CMV assignments 20 times. In a later analysis, co-occurring TCRs were grouped using DBSCAN, and TCRdist sequence similarity was added for clustering within HLA-allele-positive subsets. Repertoires with fewer than 30,000 or more than 120,000 public chains were left out of co-occurrence clustering, as were four to six repertoires with anomalous nucleotide sharing. Held by TCRdb, this immuneACCESS table contains in-frame sequences only and omits some clones. Under half of the omission traces to an unresolved V gene where checked; the cause of the rest is unknown. The DNA was the basis for D and trimming; V, J and clone size are from that table. This sample holds 150,000 or so clones; around three quarters were observed only once. In total, the top ten clones hold approximately 1.5% of the sample.

These data originate in a study of cytomegalovirus exposure and HLA in healthy donors (dated by TCRdb to the late 2010s). At the level of the whole study: An earlier analysis of approximately 640 of the donors reported 250 to 300 Gb of sequence data and 117 million unique TCR beta sequences from roughly 180 million T cells. An early release that covered 640 HLA-typed donors contained approximately 290 gigabases of sequencing data and 65 million to 100 million unique TCR sequences. The genetic ancestry cluster associated with self-reported Caucasian donors included 65% to 90% of the approximately 410 genotyped donors. The study aimed to test whether signatures of past pathogen exposure could be identified by cataloging public T cell receptors. Using immunosequencing, the study profiled T cell repertoires from around 680 subjects and related those repertoires to cytomegalovirus serostatus. A separate validation cohort of some 130 different subjects was used in addition to the approximately 640-subject first cohort. High-throughput TCR immunosequencing, statistical association of individual TCRs with disease status, and machine learning were combined to predict cytomegalovirus infection status. A later analysis re-analyzed previously published TCR beta repertoires from approximately 700 donors and added high-resolution HLA genotyping to study TCR occurrence patterns. The later analysis used no new phenotypic data to find candidate immune exposures, relying instead on TCR beta sequences and their occurrence across donors. An earlier analysis of roughly 600 of the donors used high-throughput TCR beta sequencing to judge whether each TCR beta V gene segment behaved as functional or pseudogenic. Donor age, sex, ethnicity and CMV serostatus were collected together with the repertoire data. In a later genetic analysis, genome-wide SNP genotypes for about 55% of the roughly 700 donors were used, and that subset was treated as a discovery cohort. Every discovery cohort repertoire had been produced on one sequencing platform. Class I and class II HLA loci were covered by the typing at four-digit resolution. Typing coverage differed by locus: A, B, C, DRB1 and DQB1 were typed in about 629-640 donors, DQA1 in approximately 520, DPA1 in some 600, and DPB1 in 472. Several DR-DQ haplotypes were handled as single units for association and clustering because linkage in the cohort was strong. On average, 235,054 unique TCR beta nucleotide sequences were sequenced per donor among a few hundred genotyped donors of the cohort, with 15% to 20% of those sequences being non-productive.

The cohort comprised fewer than 750 healthy bone marrow donors. At the time of sampling, every cohort member was nominally healthy, though immune exposures that went unrecorded were likely present. The donor was CMV seronegative and was included in the group of 352 seronegative cohort members. A peripheral blood sample was collected from each donor, and TCR beta sequencing was performed on peripheral blood mononuclear cells. The Qiagen DNeasy Blood Extraction Kit was used to extract genomic DNA from the blood cell samples. Germline trimming amounts to 8 bases on V and 7 bases on J, with 13 as the count of junction bases outside the gene matches. From the cysteine up to the valine, the CDR3 has a length of 14 residues. Kept here is only the CDR3 DNA, which spans 42 bases and is read in frame from base 1. The germline V gene (reference sequence) yields MNHEY for CDR1 and SMNVEV for CDR2. What the work shows at the level of the full study, not this receptor alone: Compared with the approximately 670-donor mean, donors in an Asian-associated ancestry cluster had fewer N-insertions in productive TCRs, according to a later genetic analysis. The earlier analysis of 450 to 700 of the donors excluded approximately 17 rarely observed V segments, including chromosome 9 orphons, because counts were too low. An earlier analysis of some 590 of the donors showed that most TCR beta V segments appeared in productive rearrangements either about 87% or about 30% of the time, which broadly matched IMGT annotations. A further reported finding was that TCR beta sequences accurately predicted the HLA-A and HLA-B alleles for most subjects in the first cohort. The classifier was reported to diagnose cytomegalovirus status with high specificity and sensitivity in both the original cohort and the validation cohort. It was suggested by the authors that the approach could potentially be generalized to other disease states and immunological phenotypes. According to a later analysis, TCR association rates differed among HLA loci, with DRB1 alleles showing the most associated TCRs and HLA-C alleles showing the fewest. In this cohort, only TCR beta chains were sequenced, and detectable features were limited by the absence of alpha or paired-chain data. Across donors, most TCR sequences were observed very rarely, whereas some public TCRs were present in many individuals. The 87-base-pair reads could not distinguish some IMGT-functional V segments, including TRBV6-2 and TRBV6-3, so those segments were excluded. A few of the identified cytomegalovirus-associated TCR beta chains were confirmed in vitro to be specific for cytomegalovirus antigens. In a later genetic analysis, a missense DCLRE1C variant was associated with V-gene and J-gene trimming of TCR beta chains, and the association was replicated in an independent cohort. According to a later analysis, parvovirus B19, influenza, CMV and Epstein-Barr virus appeared linked to several top co-occurrence clusters. In a later analysis, 15,000 to 20,000 TCR beta sequences were associated with specific HLA alleles at a false discovery rate of 0.05. A cluster of highly shared sequence variants was judged likely to represent a technical artifact of the sequencing pipeline. When HLA alleles, especially DR and DQ, strongly co-occurred, TCR associations were difficult to assign to individual alleles. Correlated functional status among segregating V segments might reflect linkage disequilibrium, but an unknown experimental factor could not be ruled out. Sequencing depth was assumed to be roughly uniform across donors in the presence/absence analyses, though that assumption may not hold. The study gave a list of 150 to 200 TCR beta chains associated with cytomegalovirus. In a later analysis, HLA-associated TCR beta chains were found to be more clonally expanded and to have lower generation probabilities than equally common non-associated chains. Because some donors lacked HLA typing at each locus, the association tests relied only on the typed subset. The only immune exposure information available for the cohort was CMV serostatus. A later analysis found that most CMV-associated TCR beta chains appeared HLA-restricted, with HLA associations seemingly driven largely by CMV exposure.

Sequencing input: PBMCs. The chain is encoded by TRBV27 joined to TRBJ2-7; 8 nucleotides in the junction match TRBD1. This sequence was found in a man between 35 and 55 years old in good health and CMV-seronegative. The CDR3 is CASAQDRGRGEQYV. The bases are TGTGCCAGCGCCCAAGACAGGGGACGGGGTGAGCAGTACGTC.